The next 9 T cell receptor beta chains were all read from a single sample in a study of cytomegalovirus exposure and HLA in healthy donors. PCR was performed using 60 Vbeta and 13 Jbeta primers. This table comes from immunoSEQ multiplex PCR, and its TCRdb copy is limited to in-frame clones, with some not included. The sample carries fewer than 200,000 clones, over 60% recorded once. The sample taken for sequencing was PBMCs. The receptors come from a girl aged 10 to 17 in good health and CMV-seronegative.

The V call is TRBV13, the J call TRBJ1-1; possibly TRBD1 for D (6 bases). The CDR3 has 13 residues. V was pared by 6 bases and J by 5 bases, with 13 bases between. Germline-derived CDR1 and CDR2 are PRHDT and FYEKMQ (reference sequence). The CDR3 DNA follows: TGTGCCAGCAGTATATTTCAGGGGACTGAAGCTTTCTTT. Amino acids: CASSIFQGTEAFF.

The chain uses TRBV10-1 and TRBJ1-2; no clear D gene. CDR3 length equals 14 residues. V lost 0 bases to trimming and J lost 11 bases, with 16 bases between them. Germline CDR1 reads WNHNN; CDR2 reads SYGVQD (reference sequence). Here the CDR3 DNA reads TGCGCCAGCAGTGAGTCGGGAGGACCGAGTCTTTACACCTTC. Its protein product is CASSESGGPSLYTF.

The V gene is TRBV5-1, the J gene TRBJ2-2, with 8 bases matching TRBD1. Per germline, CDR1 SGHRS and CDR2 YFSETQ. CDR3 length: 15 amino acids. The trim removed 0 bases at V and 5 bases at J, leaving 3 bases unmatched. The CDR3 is CASSLADRETGELFF. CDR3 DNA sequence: TGCGCCAGCAGCTTGGCGGACAGGGAAACCGGGGAGCTGTTTTTT.

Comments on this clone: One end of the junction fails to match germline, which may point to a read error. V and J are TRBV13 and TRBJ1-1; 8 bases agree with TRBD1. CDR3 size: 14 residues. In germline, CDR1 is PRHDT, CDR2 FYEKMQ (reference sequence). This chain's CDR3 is CASSPRTGNAEAFF. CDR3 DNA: TGTGCCAGCAGCCCCAGGACAGGGAACGCTGAAGCTTTCTTT.

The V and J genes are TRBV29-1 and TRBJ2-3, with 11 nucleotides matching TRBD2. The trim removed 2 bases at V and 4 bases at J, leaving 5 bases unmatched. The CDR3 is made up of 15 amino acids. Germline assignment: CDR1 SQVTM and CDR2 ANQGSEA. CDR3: CSVELYSGGADTQYF. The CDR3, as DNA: TGCAGCGTTGAACTCTATAGCGGGGGGGCAGATACGCAGTATTTT.

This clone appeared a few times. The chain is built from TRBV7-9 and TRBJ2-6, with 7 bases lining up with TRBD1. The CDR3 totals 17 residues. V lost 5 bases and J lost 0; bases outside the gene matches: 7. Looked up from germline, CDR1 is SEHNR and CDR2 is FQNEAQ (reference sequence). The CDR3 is CASSVQGFSSGANVLTF. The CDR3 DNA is TGTGCCAGCAGCGTACAGGGGTTTAGCTCTGGGGCCAACGTCCTGACTTTC.

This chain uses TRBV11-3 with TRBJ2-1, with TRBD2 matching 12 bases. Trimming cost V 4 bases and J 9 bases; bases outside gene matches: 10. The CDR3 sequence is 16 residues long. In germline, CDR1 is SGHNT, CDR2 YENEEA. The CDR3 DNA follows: TGTGCCAGCAGCTCCACCCTAGCGGGGGGGCGGGGTGAGCAGTTCTTC. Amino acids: CASSSTLAGGRGEQFF.

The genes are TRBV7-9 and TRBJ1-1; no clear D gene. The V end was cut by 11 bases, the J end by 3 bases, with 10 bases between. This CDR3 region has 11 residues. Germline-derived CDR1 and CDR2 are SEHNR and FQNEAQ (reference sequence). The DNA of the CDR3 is TGTGCCGTAGGGCGGGACACTGAAGCTTTCTTT. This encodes CAVGRDTEAFF.

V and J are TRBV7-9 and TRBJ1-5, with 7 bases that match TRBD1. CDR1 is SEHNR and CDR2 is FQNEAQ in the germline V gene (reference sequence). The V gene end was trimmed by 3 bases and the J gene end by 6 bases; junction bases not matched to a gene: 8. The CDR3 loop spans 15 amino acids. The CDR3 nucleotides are TGTGCCAGCAGCTTGAGTGGGACAGAGCGTCAGCCCCAGCATTTT. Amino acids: CASSLSGTERQPQHF.